This passage covers 29 T cell receptor beta chains from one sample sequenced in a study of T cells after yellow fever vaccination. TCRdb itself ran the 5' RACE reads through MiXCR, one entry per CDR3 protein. Counted here are hundreds of thousands of distinct CDR3 sequences, 10% to 15% occurring once; the ten biggest clones make up about 15%. The sequences come from PBMCs, collected on the day of the yellow fever booster vaccination. These receptors came from a man aged 30-40 years who received the YFV17D yellow fever vaccine.

The rearrangement joins TRBV12-3 or TRBV12-4 to TRBJ2-7; 7 nucleotides match TRBD1. This CDR3 has 14 amino acids. V lost 7 bases to trimming and J lost 2 bases; unmatched junction nucleotides: 8. CDR3 DNA sequence: TGTGCCAGCAACGCGGACAGGCCTCCCTACGAGCAGTACTTC. This gives the protein CASNADRPPYEQYF.

The V gene is TRBV16, the J gene TRBJ2-7; TRBD1 matches at 7 bases. CDR1 KGHSY and CDR2 FQNENV come from the germline V gene. This CDR3 comprises 13 residues. The ends lost 5 bases at V and 4 bases at J; junction bases unmatched: 5. The CDR3 loop reads CASSYDRVYEQYF. In DNA form, the CDR3 reads TGTGCCAGCAGCTACGACAGGGTATACGAGCAGTACTTC.

This clonotype was observed a few times. The J gene is TRBJ2-5, the V gene TRBV20-1; the match to TRBD2 covers 7 bases. Per the germline V gene, CDR1 is DFQATT and CDR2 is SNEGSKA (reference sequence). Unmatched junction bases numbered 8, after V lost 5 bases and J lost 5 bases. This CDR3 contains 13 residues. The CDR3 reads CSAGRDYLETQYF. In DNA, the CDR3 is TGCAGTGCTGGCCGGGACTATCTGGAGACCCAGTACTTC.

The rearrangement links TRBV29-1 to TRBJ2-3; D call uncertain. The CDR3 consists of 12 residues. The ends were cut back, 2 bases at V and 2 bases at J, with 5 bases in the middle. Per germline, CDR1 SQVTM and CDR2 ANQGSEA. The CDR3 reads CSVEWDTDTQYF. The CDR3 DNA reads TGCAGCGTTGAATGGGACACAGATACGCAGTATTTT.

In this sample, this clonotype turned up a few times. The chain employs TRBV20-1 and TRBJ2-3; TRBD1 or TRBD2 may be the D gene (6 bases each). Per germline, CDR1 DFQATT and CDR2 SNEGSKA (reference sequence). The CDR3 loop spans 14 amino acids. V was pared by 1 base and J by 6 bases, with 14 bases between. CDR3 DNA: TGCAGTGCTAGAGCGTCGGGGGCCGGGGATACGCAGTATTTT. It codes for CSARASGAGDTQYF.

The chain uses TRBV19 and TRBJ2-3; tentative D call: TRBD2 (6 bases). The germline V gene has CDR1 LNHDA and CDR2 SQIVND (reference sequence). V was shortened by 4 bases and J by 2 bases, with 10 bases between the two germline ends. The CDR3 is 14 residues long. The DNA of the CDR3 is TGTGCCAGTAGTACCCTAGCGTACACAGATACGCAGTATTTT. This sequence encodes CASSTLAYTDTQYF.

The gene calls are TRBV25-1 and TRBJ1-1, with TRBD1 matching over 8 bases. CDR1 is MGHDK, CDR2 SYGVNS, per germline. The CDR3 contains 15 residues. Trimming removed 1 base from V and 1 base from J; junction bases left unmatched: 2. CDR3 sequence (DNA): TGTGCCAGCAGTGAATTTGGACAGGGGAACACTGAAGCTTTCTTT. This encodes CASSEFGQGNTEAFF.

The chain carries TRBV27 and TRBJ2-5; D may be TRBD1 or TRBD2 (7 bases each). V lost 5 bases and J lost 5, with 12 bases in between. Per germline, CDR1 MNHEY and CDR2 SMNVEV (reference sequence). The CDR3 extends over 13 amino acids. CDR3 region: CASSARGGETQYF. CDR3 coding DNA: TGTGCCAGCAGTGCCAGGGGGGGCGAGACCCAGTACTTC.

V gene TRBV20-1 combines with J gene TRBJ1-4, with D possibly matching TRBD1 (5 bases). The CDR3 has 15 residues. The V gene's germline CDR1 is DFQATT and CDR2 SNEGSKA (reference sequence). Trimming stripped 6 bases from V and 3 bases from J, with 17 bases between. CDR3 region: CSATRGVGPNEKLFF. CDR3 coding DNA: TGCAGTGCAACCCGGGGAGTGGGGCCTAATGAAAAACTGTTTTTT.

The V and J genes are TRBV7-2 and TRBJ2-7; D may be TRBD2 (6 bases). This CDR3 spans 15 amino acids. The germline V and J ends were trimmed by 0 bases and 2 bases, with 11 bases remaining between them. The germline V gene has CDR1 SGHTA and CDR2 FQGNSA. CDR3 loop: CASSLAGGKTYEQYF. In nucleotides, the CDR3 is TGTGCCAGCAGCTTAGCGGGAGGAAAAACCTACGAGCAGTACTTC.

This clonotype was found a few times. The CDR3 protein is CASSYAGDEQYF. CDR3 coding DNA: TGCGCCAGCAGCTACGCTGGCGACGAGCAGTACTTC. V and J are TRBV5-1 and TRBJ2-7; D not certain. CDR3 length equals 12 residues. The V end lost 3 bases, the J end lost 5 bases, and 9 bases lay between the germline ends. Germline V gene data show CDR1 as SGHRS and CDR2 as YFSETQ.

The rearrangement uses TRBV6-1 and TRBJ1-1; a possible D gene is TRBD1 (5 bases). The V gene lost 7 bases and the J gene lost 2 bases, with 14 bases spanning the gap. Germline CDR1 and CDR2: MNHNS and SASEGT. CDR3 size: 14 residues. The CDR3 DNA is TGTGCCAGCACCCCGGGACTGCTAAACACTGAAGCTTTCTTT. It is translated as CASTPGLLNTEAFF.

This sequence joins TRBV5-1 and TRBJ2-3; 9 positions agree with TRBD2. CDR3 length: 16 amino acids. The V gene end was trimmed by 1 base and the J gene end by 4 bases; junction bases not matched to a gene: 7. Per germline, CDR1 SGHRS and CDR2 YFSETQ. The CDR3 DNA follows: TGCGCCAGCAGCTTGACGGCGGGAGGGAGCCCAGATACGCAGTATTTT. Translating gives CASSLTAGGSPDTQYF.

This clonotype came up a few times. The chain carries TRBV15 and TRBJ2-7; unclear D gene. The CDR3 is 13 residues long. CDR1 LNHNV and CDR2 YYDKDF come from the germline V gene (reference sequence). Trimming removed 0 bases at V and 2 bases at J, with 5 bases between. CDR3 DNA: TGTGCCACCAGCAGAGATTTAGCCTACGAGCAGTACTTC. It codes for CATSRDLAYEQYF.

With respect to this clonotype: This may be a read error, as it is one base from a much larger clone. V is TRBV28 and J is TRBJ2-5; 13 bases match TRBD2. This CDR3 contains 19 residues. Germline V lookup: CDR1 MDHEN, CDR2 SYDVKM. For the CDR3, the DNA is TGTGCCAGCACTGATCTCCCAACCACTAGCGGGAGGGCCCAAGAGACCCAGCACTTC. Translated: CASTDLPTTSGRAQETQHF.

The sample holds a few counts of this clonotype. J is TRBJ1-4 and V is TRBV27, with a weak D call TRBD1 (5 bases). CDR1 is MNHEY, CDR2 SMNVEV, per germline (reference sequence). The V gene lost 2 bases and the J gene lost 12 bases, with 22 bases spanning the gap. The CDR3 extends over 16 amino acids. The CDR3 DNA sequence: TGTGCCAGCAGTTTAACGGGATTTAACTCGGGGGGGGAACTGTTTTTT. This sequence encodes CASSLTGFNSGGELFF.

This clonotype was found a few times. V is TRBV12-3 or TRBV12-4 and J is TRBJ2-1; possible D gene TRBD2, 6 bases. Trimming shortened V by 4 bases and J by 12 bases, and 16 bases separated the two germline ends. CDR3 length: 13 residues. The CDR3 nucleotides are TGTGCCAGCAGTTCGTTAGCGGAAACTATGCAGTTCTTC. Protein: CASSSLAETMQFF.

CDR3 bases: TGTGCCAGCAGTAACGTTCGAAGCAATGAGCAGTTCTTC. Protein product: CASSNVRSNEQFF. The V call is TRBV6-5, the J call TRBJ2-1; D unclear. The CDR3 consists of 13 residues. Germline V gives CDR1 MNHEY, CDR2 SVGAGI. Trimming pared 5 bases from V and 6 bases from J, leaving 11 bases between.

This clonotype was detected only a few times. In DNA form, the CDR3 reads TGTGCCAGCAGTTCCCAGCGGGACCGCACAGATACGCAGTATTTT. Amino acids: CASSSQRDRTDTQYF. The chain combines TRBV27 with TRBJ2-3, with 7 bases aligning to TRBD2. Looked up from germline, CDR1 is MNHEY and CDR2 is SMNVEV (reference sequence). CDR3 length: 15 residues. V lost 4 bases to trimming and J lost 1 base; unmatched junction nucleotides: 5.

This clonotype was seen more than once but under ten times. The rearrangement links TRBV5-1 to TRBJ1-5; maybe TRBD1 (5 bases). CDR3 length equals 15 residues. Germline V gene data show CDR1 as SGHRS and CDR2 as YFSETQ. The V gene lost 1 base and the J gene lost 7 bases, with 15 bases spanning the gap. The CDR3 loop reads CASSLMGDLGQPQHF. The CDR3 DNA reads TGCGCCAGCAGCTTGATGGGGGATTTAGGGCAGCCCCAGCATTTT.

The CDR3 sequence is CAWSLTGTADVGYTF. The CDR3 coding sequence is TGTGCCTGGAGCCTTACCGGGACCGCTGACGTTGGCTACACCTTC. This rearrangement joins TRBV30 to TRBJ1-2, with a tentative D call TRBD1 (5 bases). V was trimmed by 3 bases and J by 7 bases, leaving 21 bases between them. The length of the CDR3 is 15 residues. Germline V CDR1 and CDR2: GTSNPN, SVGIG (reference sequence).

Only a few counts were recorded for this clonotype. This chain uses TRBV6-1 with TRBJ2-2; 7 bases align to TRBD1. CDR3 length: 14 residues. Trimming removed 6 bases from V and 4 bases from J; junction bases left unmatched: 5. Germline values: CDR1 MNHNS, CDR2 SASEGT. As DNA, the CDR3 is TGTGCCAGCAGCACTGACAGGGCCACCGGGGAGCTGTTTTTT. It specifies CASSTDRATGELFF.

The V call is TRBV7-2, the J call TRBJ2-3; 13 positions match TRBD2. The J segment lost 4 bases and the V segment lost 3 bases, leaving 4 bases of the junction unmatched. Germline V CDR1 and CDR2: SGHTA, FQGNSA. The CDR3 loop spans 16 amino acids. The CDR3 DNA reads TGTGCCAGCAGCTTGCAACTAGCGGGAGGGCCAGATACGCAGTATTTT. Translated: CASSLQLAGGPDTQYF.

CDR3 sequence: CASSLAGKGNTEAFF. In DNA form, the CDR3 reads TGTGCCAGCAGCTTGGCCGGGAAGGGGAACACTGAAGCTTTCTTT. This chain links TRBV5-6 with TRBJ1-1; D gene uncertain. There are 15 residues in the CDR3. The V gene lost 0 bases and the J gene lost 1 base, with 10 bases spanning the gap. Germline V gives CDR1 SGHDT, CDR2 YYEEEE.

The chain recombines TRBV20-1 with TRBJ2-7; TRBD2 matches 10 bases. Germline CDR1 is DFQATT and CDR2 is SNEGSKA (reference sequence). This CDR3 has 15 amino acids. Trimming removed 3 bases from V and 0 bases from J; junction bases left unmatched: 5. DNA for the CDR3: TGCAGTGCTAGTTTAGGACTAGCGGCCTCCTACGAGCAGTACTTC. Protein: CSASLGLAASYEQYF.

This clonotype has only a few counts. The V gene is TRBV10-2, the J gene TRBJ1-4; maybe TRBD1 (5 bases). CDR1 WSHSY and CDR2 SAAADI come from the germline V gene. The CDR3 length is 14 residues. Trimming left V 8 bases short and J 8 bases short, with 18 bases between. CDR3 protein: CASGTAGVDEKLFF. In DNA, the CDR3 is TGCGCCAGCGGGACCGCGGGGGTGGACGAAAAACTGTTTTTT.

In its sample, this clonotype was seen a few times. The chain carries TRBV27 and TRBJ2-3; D might be TRBD1 (6 bases). Between the trimmed V and J ends, which lost 3 bases and 6 bases, there was a span of 13 bases. The length of the CDR3 is 14 residues. In germline, CDR1 is MNHEY, CDR2 SMNVEV (reference sequence). The CDR3 coding sequence is TGTGCCAGCAGTTTCGGGACACTGGGGGATACGCAGTATTTT. Residues: CASSFGTLGDTQYF.

The chain has TRBV7-2 and TRBJ2-1, with 7 bases identical to TRBD1. CDR1 and CDR2 (germline): SGHTA, FQGNSA. CDR3 length equals 16 residues. After removal of 5 bases from V and 1 base from J, the junction contained 8 bases not matched to a gene. Here the CDR3 reads CASSNRPGQSYNEQFF. DNA for the CDR3: TGTGCCAGCAGCAACAGACCGGGACAGTCCTACAATGAGCAGTTCTTC. The variable domain in full, completed from reference TRBV7-2 and TRBJ2-1, reads GAGVSQSPSNKVTEKGKDVELRCDPISGHTALYWYRQSLGQGLEFLIYFQGNSAPDKSGLPSDRFSAERTGGSVSTLTIQRTQQEDSAVYLCASSNRPGQSYNEQFFGPGTRLTVL.

This chain uses TRBV29-1 with TRBJ2-6; either TRBD1 or TRBD2 may fit D (6 bases each). The CDR3 extends over 14 amino acids. Per the germline V gene, CDR1 is SQVTM and CDR2 is ANQGSEA. The V end was cut by 3 bases, the J end by 2 bases, with 8 bases between. CDR3 bases: TGCAGCGTTGATAGGGGGGCTGGGGCCAACGTCCTGACTTTC. It specifies CSVDRGAGANVLTF. The full variable domain, in which reference TRBV29-1 and TRBJ2-6 provide the parts outside the CDR3, is SAVISQKPSRDICQRGTSLTIQCQVDSQVTMMFWYRQQPGQSLTLIATANQGSEATYESGFVIDKFPISRPNLTFSTLTVSNMSPEDSSIYLCSVDRGAGANVLTFGAGSRLTVL.